This record looks at one TCR beta chain sequence and its context. This receptor's antigen is unknown. One end of the junction varies from germline; a read error may be responsible. This entry comes from a study of siplizumab effects on memory and regulatory T cells (dated by TCRdb to between 2017 and 2020). For the study in its entirety: The study examined how the anti-CD2 antibody siplizumab affects alloreactive T-cell subsets in allogeneic mixed lymphocyte reactions built from human PBMCs.

TCRbeta CDR3 sequencing was performed on sorted unstimulated T cells and on proliferating T cells recovered from mixed lymphocyte reactions. Fresh whole blood from around 11 HLA-typed healthy donors was used to isolate PBMCs. To map where alloreactive clones came from, CD4+ non-regulatory T cells in the unstimulated state were FACS-sorted. The germline V gene specifies SGHAT as CDR1 and FQNNGV as CDR2. The CDR3 holds 17 amino acids from the cysteine to the phenylalanine. The retained sequence is limited to the CDR3, 51 bases, with the frame set at the first base. Broader findings and caveats from the paper: Siplizumab significantly lowered the cumulative frequency of alloreactive sequences that could be traced to unstimulated CD4+ memory T cells. Because sequences at frequencies below about 10^-5 were poorly captured, only a minor fraction of alloreactive clones could be mapped back to unstimulated subsets. No functional confirmation was obtained for the suppressive function of proliferating Tregs from siplizumab cultures. Roughly 75-97% of proliferating CD4+ or CD8+ clones could not be assigned a naive or memory phenotype. Compared with memory T cells, unstimulated naive T cells appeared more diverse, and naive cells seemed to make a substantial contribution to the alloresponse. Among mappable alloreactive CD4+ clones, the Treg-derived fraction averaged around 69% with siplizumab versus 25% to 30% in control reactions.

Receptors were amplified or captured by the immunoSEQ multiplex PCR assay. The deep sequencing platform assayed 80,000 to 100,000 TCR templates per sample. Genomic DNA extracted from sorted T cells was used for TCRbeta CDR3 sequencing. Per the source publication's procedure: The R programming language was used for clonal analysis of TCRbeta CDR3 data. Comparing unstimulated samples against CFSE-low samples taken after the reaction was how alloreactive CD4+ and CD8+ clones were defined. By matching sequences to the repertoires of sorted unstimulated Treg and non-Treg cells, each alloreactive CD4+ clone was assigned a regulatory or non-regulatory origin. TCRdb provides this immuneACCESS table in a form limited to in-frame rearrangements. Some clones are lacking; in checked studies, under half of them reflect an unresolved V gene, and why the rest are absent is not known. The V and J calls and clone size are taken from that table; D and trimming were inferred from the DNA. The sample contains around 100,000 clones, approximately 94% of them found a single time. The ten largest account for over 1% of the sample.

The sample consisted of non-Treg CD4+ T cells sorted from blood. Interpreted using the paper, the cell subset or site label stands for: FACS-sorted unstimulated CD4+ non-regulatory T cells. Rearrangement joined TRBV11-2 to TRBJ1-2, with TRBD1 tentatively as D gene (6 bases match). The receptor was isolated from a human donor in good health. The base sequence is TGTGCCAGCAGCTTAGATGGGGGGCAGTCCATTAACTATGGTTACACCTTC. This yields the protein CASSLDGGQSINYGYTF.